The clone carrying this TCR beta chain has only one observation. Its cognate antigen is unknown. These data come from a study of healthy donors' naive CD4 and CD8 T cells. Whole-study context: A new alpha primer set targeted every functional IMGT alpha variant.

Germline CDR1 and CDR2: LGHNT and FRNRAP. The CDR3 runs to 14 residues. The V segment lost 1 base and the J segment 5 bases; nucleotides outside the gene matches: 3. TCR libraries were built from approximately 520 ng of total RNA by linear amplification. Source study methods: About 80,000 TCR alpha transcripts were sequenced from 4 to 6 healthy donors. A single record per CDR3 protein comes from TCRdb applying MiXCR to the reads. The V and J calls and clone size come from TCRdb's table, not from the authors' own analysis. This sample yields approximately 180,000 distinct CDR3 sequences, of which around 70% are seen a single time; roughly 2.3% belongs to the top ten. Study-level points and caveats: Negatively charged CDR3s marked CD8+ lineage; positively charged CDR3s marked CD4+ lineage.

Material for sequencing was naive CD4+ and CD8+ T cells sorted from blood, pooled from several donors. The TCR sequence derives from a pool of human donors in good health; the sample pools cells from several healthy donors. The rearrangement uses TRBV12-5 and TRBJ2-7; 9 bases match TRBD1. CDR3 residues: CASGLDRGRHEQYF. The CDR3 DNA reads as TGTGCTAGTGGTTTGGACAGGGGGCGCCACGAGCAGTACTTC.